The 6 T cell receptor beta chains below all came from one sample that was sequenced in a study of identical twins. TCRdb used MiXCR to reprocess the 5' RACE reads, holding one entry per CDR3 protein. The repertoire holds around 370,000 distinct CDR3 sequences, roughly 9% seen once, with 8% to 10% in the top ten. The sequenced material came from naive T cells sorted from blood. The receptors were sampled from a woman between 50 and 59 years old in good health.

This clonotype has at least ten counts. The chain is built from TRBV24-1 and TRBJ1-2, with 9 bases matching TRBD1. The CDR3 is made up of 14 amino acids. The V gene's germline CDR1 is KGHDR and CDR2 SFDVKD. J lost 8 bases, V lost 5 bases, and 8 bases had no gene match. The CDR3 sequence: CATSGAGTGHGYTF. The CDR3 nucleotides read TGTGCCACCAGTGGTGCCGGGACAGGGCACGGCTACACCTTC.

A few counts support this clonotype. The genes are TRBV6-5 and TRBJ2-5; a weak D match, TRBD1 (5 bases). The V end was cut by 8 bases, the J end by 2 bases, with 9 bases between. The CDR3 is 12 residues long. The germline V gene has CDR1 MNHEY and CDR2 SVGAGI. The CDR3: CASSQGQETQYF. CDR3 DNA: TGTGCCAGCTCCCAGGGACAAGAGACCCAGTACTTC.

This clonotype was counted only a few times. This chain connects TRBV4-1 to TRBJ2-2; D perhaps matches TRBD2 (6 bases). CDR1 is MGHRA and CDR2 is YSYEKL in the germline V gene. Trimming cost V 4 bases and J 4 bases, with 19 bases left between them. This CDR3 has 17 residues. CDR3 sequence: CASSPAGGAASTGELFF. CDR3 sequence (DNA): TGCGCCAGCAGCCCGGCCGGAGGGGCAGCGAGCACCGGGGAGCTGTTTTTT.

This clonotype was seen a few times. The chain uses TRBV5-1 and TRBJ2-2; 14 bases align to TRBD2. After removal of 4 bases from V and 5 bases from J, the junction contained 13 bases not matched to a gene. The V gene's germline CDR1 is SGHRS and CDR2 YFSETQ. The CDR3 covers 19 residues. The CDR3 bases are TGCGCCAGCAGCCCCCGACTAGCGGGAGGGTTCGCTGTTACCGGGGAGCTGTTTTTT. Translating gives CASSPRLAGGFAVTGELFF.

V usage is TRBV12-3 or TRBV12-4 and J usage is TRBJ1-5, with a tentative D call TRBD1 (5 bases). Trimming removed 5 bases at V and 0 bases at J, with 14 bases between. CDR3 length: 16 amino acids. The CDR3 reads CASSPQGPTSNQPQHF. The CDR3 DNA reads TGTGCCAGCAGTCCCCAGGGACCTACTAGCAATCAGCCCCAGCATTTT.

This clonotype has more than one count but fewer than ten. The chain recombines TRBV12-3 or TRBV12-4 with TRBJ2-1; no reliable D call. The V end was cut by 6 bases, the J end by 8 bases, with 17 bases between. The CDR3 is made up of 14 amino acids. The CDR3 DNA sequence: TGTGCCAGCAGCCTCCTTGGGGTTAGGGATGAGCAGTTCTTC. This gives the protein CASSLLGVRDEQFF.